The clone carrying this TCR beta chain has more than one count but fewer than ten. Trimming cost V 6 bases and J 2 bases, with 17 bases left between them. This CDR3 is 15 amino acids long. Germline CDR1 is MNHEY and CDR2 is SVGAGI. The entry originates in a study of blood T cell repertoires in COVID-19. Produced via immunoSEQ multiplex PCR; TCRdb's table is partial and in-frame only. The sample records some 250,000 clones, roughly 84% being singletons. V gene TRBV6-5 combines with J gene TRBJ2-7; D possibly corresponds to TRBD1 (6 bases). This receptor was obtained from a man between 40 and 49 years old with acute or convalescent COVID-19. Material: peripheral blood. CDR3 sequence reads: CASSDPTGRAYEQYF. DNA of the CDR3: TGTGCCAGCAGCGACCCGACAGGAAGGGCCTACGAGCAGTACTTC.